A selection of T cell receptor beta chains follows, all from one sample in a study of neurological immune-mediated disorders. A single record per CDR3 protein comes from TCRdb applying MiXCR to the 5' RACE reads. The sample has more than 45,000 distinct CDR3 sequences, about 3.5% seen once; the top ten hold around 1.5%. Sequencing input: PBMCs. The receptors were sampled from a man aged 25-40 years with multiple sclerosis. CDR3s include the opening cysteine and the closing phenylalanine or tryptophan. A D gene is named only where the DNA matches it firmly. Rows give clone size only sometimes, using once, few, many, or a class for an expanded clone.

j_call v_call clone_size d_call cdr3_aa cdr3_nt
TRBJ2-2 TRBV6-5 many NA CASSYQTRPGTGELFF TGTGCCAGCAGTTACCAGACGCGGCCCGGGACCGGGGAGCTGTTTTTT
TRBJ1-1 TRBV12-3/TRBV12-4 many TRBD1 CASSFAGGNTEAFF TGTGCCAGCAGTTTCGCAGGGGGTAACACTGAAGCTTTCTTT
TRBJ1-5 TRBV2 NA NA CASLGPNNQPQNF TGTGCCAGCTTGGGACCGAATAATCAGCCCCAGAATTTT
TRBJ1-5 TRBV29-1 NA NA CSVAGQNNQPQNF TGCAGCGTTGCAGGACAGAACAATCAGCCCCAGAATTTT
TRBJ2-5 TRBV5-6 few NA CASSSWIDSNQETQYF TGTGCCAGCAGCTCTTGGATCGACAGCAACCAAGAGACCCAGTACTTC
TRBJ1-5 TRBV10-3 many TRBD1 CAISESGQAYQPQHF TGTGCCATCAGTGAGTCTGGACAGGCCTATCAGCCCCAGCATTTT
TRBJ2-5 TRBV3-1 many NA CASSQGGQGTQYF TGTGCCAGCAGCCAAGGGGGCCAGGGGACCCAGTACTTC
TRBJ2-7 TRBV5-1 many TRBD1 CASSLEPGQGLDEQYF TGCGCCAGCAGCTTGGAGCCGGGACAGGGTCTGGACGAGCAGTACTTC
TRBJ1-3 TRBV6-5 many NA CASSRSTGSTGNTIYF TGTGCCAGCAGTCGGTCAACAGGGAGCACTGGAAACACCATATATTTT
TRBJ1-2 TRBV5-6 many NA CASSWGHIGYTF TGTGCCAGCAGCTGGGGACACATCGGCTACACCTTC
TRBJ2-6 TRBV5-1 many NA CASSLAGGSSGANVLTF TGCGCCAGCAGCTTGGCCGGCGGAAGCTCTGGGGCCAACGTCCTGACTTTC
TRBJ2-7 TRBV6-5 many TRBD1 CASSFGTGDYEQYF TGTGCCAGCAGTTTCGGGACAGGGGACTACGAGCAGTACTTC
TRBJ2-1 TRBV11-2 many TRBD1 CASSPPPTGLLYNEQFF TGTGCCAGCAGTCCACCTCCGACAGGGCTACTCTACAATGAGCAGTTCTTC
TRBJ1-5 TRBV10-3 many NA CAISDGRVGQPQHF TGTGCCATCAGTGATGGGCGAGTCGGTCAGCCCCAGCATTTT
TRBJ1-2 TRBV7-9 many NA CASSLDDSLYGYTF TGTGCCAGCAGCTTAGACGACAGCCTCTATGGCTACACCTTC
TRBJ2-7 TRBV12-3/TRBV12-4 many NA CASSLSDRGAYEQYF TGTGCCAGCAGTTTGTCGGACAGAGGCGCCTACGAGCAGTACTTC
TRBJ2-6 TRBV5-1 many NA CASSLGLPFVSGANVLTF TGCGCCAGCAGCTTGGGTCTTCCCTTTGTGTCTGGGGCCAACGTCCTGACTTTC
TRBJ1-2 TRBV20-1 many NA CSARDPGLGYTF TGCAGTGCTAGAGACCCAGGACTTGGCTACACCTTC
TRBJ2-1 TRBV27 many TRBD1 CASKGDRGSGFF TGTGCCAGCAAAGGGGACAGGGGATCGGGGTTCTTC
TRBJ2-7 TRBV5-1 many TRBD1 CASSLGLGQGAYEQYF TGCGCCAGCAGCTTGGGACTCGGACAGGGGGCCTACGAGCAGTACTTC
TRBJ2-3 TRBV5-4 many NA CASSGGTDTQYF TGTGCCAGCAGTGGGGGCACAGATACGCAGTATTTT
TRBJ2-7 TRBV29-1 many NA CSVEGRADYEQYF TGCAGCGTCGAAGGAAGGGCGGACTACGAGCAGTACTTC
TRBJ1-4 TRBV6-5 many NA CASSDAGRTNEKLFF TGTGCCAGCAGTGACGCGGGACGGACGAATGAAAAACTGTTTTTT